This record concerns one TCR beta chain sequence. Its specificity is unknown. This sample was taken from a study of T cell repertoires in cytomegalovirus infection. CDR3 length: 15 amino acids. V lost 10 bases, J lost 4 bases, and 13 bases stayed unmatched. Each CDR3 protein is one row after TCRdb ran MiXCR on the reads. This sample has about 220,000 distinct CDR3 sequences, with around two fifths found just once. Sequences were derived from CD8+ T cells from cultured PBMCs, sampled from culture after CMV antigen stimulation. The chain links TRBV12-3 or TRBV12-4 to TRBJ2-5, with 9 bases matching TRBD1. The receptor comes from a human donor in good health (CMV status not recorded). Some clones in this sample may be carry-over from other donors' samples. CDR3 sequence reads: CATAQHTGGGETQYF. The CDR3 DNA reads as TGTGCCACAGCCCAACACACAGGGGGCGGAGAGACCCAGTACTTC.